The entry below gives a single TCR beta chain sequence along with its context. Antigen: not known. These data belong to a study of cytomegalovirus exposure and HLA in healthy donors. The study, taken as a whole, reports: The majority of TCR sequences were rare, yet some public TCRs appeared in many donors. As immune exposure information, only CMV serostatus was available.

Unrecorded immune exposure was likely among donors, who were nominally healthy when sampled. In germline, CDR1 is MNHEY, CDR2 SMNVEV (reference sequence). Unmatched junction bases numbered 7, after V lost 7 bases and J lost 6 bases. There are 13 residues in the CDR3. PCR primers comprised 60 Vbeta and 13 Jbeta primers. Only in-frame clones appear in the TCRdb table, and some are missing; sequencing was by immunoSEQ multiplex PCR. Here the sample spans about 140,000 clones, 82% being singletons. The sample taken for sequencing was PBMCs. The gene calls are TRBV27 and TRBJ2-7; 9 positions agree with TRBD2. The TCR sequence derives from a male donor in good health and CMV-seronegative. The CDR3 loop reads CASKLAGLSEQYF. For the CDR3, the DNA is TGTGCCAGCAAACTAGCGGGCCTATCCGAGCAGTACTTC.